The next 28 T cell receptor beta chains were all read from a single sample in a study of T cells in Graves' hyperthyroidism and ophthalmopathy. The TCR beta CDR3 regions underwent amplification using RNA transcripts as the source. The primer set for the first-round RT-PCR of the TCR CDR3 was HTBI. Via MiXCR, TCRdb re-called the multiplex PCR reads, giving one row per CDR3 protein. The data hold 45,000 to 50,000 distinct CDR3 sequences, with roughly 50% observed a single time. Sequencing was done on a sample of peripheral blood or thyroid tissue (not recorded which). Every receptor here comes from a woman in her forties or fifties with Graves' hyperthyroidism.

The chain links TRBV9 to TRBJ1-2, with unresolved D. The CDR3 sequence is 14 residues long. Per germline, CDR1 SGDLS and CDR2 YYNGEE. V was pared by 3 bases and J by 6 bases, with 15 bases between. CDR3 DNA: TGTGCCAGCAGCGCAGTAGCCCACATCCATGGCTACACCTTC. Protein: CASSAVAHIHGYTF.

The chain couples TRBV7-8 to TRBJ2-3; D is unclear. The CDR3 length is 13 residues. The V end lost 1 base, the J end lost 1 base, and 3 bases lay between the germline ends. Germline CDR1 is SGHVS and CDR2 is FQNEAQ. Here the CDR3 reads CASSLVGTDTQYF. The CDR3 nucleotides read TGTGCCAGCAGCTTAGTTGGCACAGATACGCAGTATTTT.

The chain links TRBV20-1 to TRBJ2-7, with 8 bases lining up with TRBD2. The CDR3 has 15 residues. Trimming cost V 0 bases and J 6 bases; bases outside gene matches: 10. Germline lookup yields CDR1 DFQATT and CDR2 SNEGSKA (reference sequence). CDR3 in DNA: TGCAGTGCTAGAGATCCCGGGACTAGTGGTCGCGAGCAGTACTTC. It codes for CSARDPGTSGREQYF.

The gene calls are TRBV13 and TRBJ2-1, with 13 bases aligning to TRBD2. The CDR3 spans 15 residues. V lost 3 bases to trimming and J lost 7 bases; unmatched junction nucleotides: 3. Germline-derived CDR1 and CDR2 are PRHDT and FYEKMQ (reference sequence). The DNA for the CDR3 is TGTGCCAGCAGCTTTGGGACTAGCGGGAATAATGAGCAGTTCTTC. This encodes CASSFGTSGNNEQFF.

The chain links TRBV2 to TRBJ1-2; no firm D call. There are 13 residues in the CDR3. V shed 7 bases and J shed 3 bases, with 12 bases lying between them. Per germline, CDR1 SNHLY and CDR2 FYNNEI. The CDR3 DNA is TGTGCCAGCATCGGACGGATATACTATGGCTACACCTTC. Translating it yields CASIGRIYYGYTF.

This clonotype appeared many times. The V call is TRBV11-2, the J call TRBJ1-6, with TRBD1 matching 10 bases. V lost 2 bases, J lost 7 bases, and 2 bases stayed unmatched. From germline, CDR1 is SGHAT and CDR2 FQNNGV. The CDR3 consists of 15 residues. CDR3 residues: CASSLWDRGNSPLHF. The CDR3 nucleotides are TGTGCCAGCAGCTTATGGGACAGGGGAAATTCACCCCTCCACTTT.

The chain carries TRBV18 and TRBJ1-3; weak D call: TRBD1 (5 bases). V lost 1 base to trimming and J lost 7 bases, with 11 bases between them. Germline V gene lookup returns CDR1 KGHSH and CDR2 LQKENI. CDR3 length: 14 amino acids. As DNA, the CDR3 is TGTGCCAGCTCACCACGGGACGTGTGGAACACCATATATTTT. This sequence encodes CASSPRDVWNTIYF.

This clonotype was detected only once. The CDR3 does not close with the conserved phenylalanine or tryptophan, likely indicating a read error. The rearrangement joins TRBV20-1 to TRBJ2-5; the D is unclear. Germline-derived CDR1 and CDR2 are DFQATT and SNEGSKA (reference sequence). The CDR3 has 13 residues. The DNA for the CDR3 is TGCGGTGCTACCTCAACGTACCAAGAGACCCAGTACTTG. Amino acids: CGATSTYQETQYL.

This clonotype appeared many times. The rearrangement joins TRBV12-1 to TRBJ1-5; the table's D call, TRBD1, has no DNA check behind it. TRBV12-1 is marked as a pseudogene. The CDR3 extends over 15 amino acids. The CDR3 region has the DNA TGTGCCAGCAGCTTTGGGACAGGGCGCAATCAGCCCCAGCATTTT. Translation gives CASSFGTGRNQPQHF.

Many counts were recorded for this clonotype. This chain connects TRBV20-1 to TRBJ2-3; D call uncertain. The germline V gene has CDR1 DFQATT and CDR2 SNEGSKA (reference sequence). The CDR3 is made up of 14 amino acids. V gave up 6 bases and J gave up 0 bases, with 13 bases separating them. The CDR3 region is CSAPKRESTDTQYF. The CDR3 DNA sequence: TGCAGTGCCCCTAAGAGAGAGAGCACAGATACGCAGTATTTT.

In DNA, the CDR3 is TGTGCCAGCAGTCCTGGGACAGGGCCCCTCCACTTT. This translates into CASSPGTGPLHF. The rearrangement links TRBV2 to TRBJ1-6, with 9 bases matching TRBD1. Germline V gene data show CDR1 as SNHLY and CDR2 as FYNNEI. The trim removed 5 bases at V and 13 bases at J, leaving 3 bases unmatched. CDR3 length: 12 residues.

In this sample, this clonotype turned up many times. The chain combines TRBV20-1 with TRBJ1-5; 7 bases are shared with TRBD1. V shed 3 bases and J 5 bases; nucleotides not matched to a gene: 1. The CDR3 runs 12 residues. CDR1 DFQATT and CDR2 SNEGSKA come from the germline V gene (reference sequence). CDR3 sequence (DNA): TGCAGTGCTAGGACAGGGTATCAGCCCCAGCATTTT. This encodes CSARTGYQPQHF.

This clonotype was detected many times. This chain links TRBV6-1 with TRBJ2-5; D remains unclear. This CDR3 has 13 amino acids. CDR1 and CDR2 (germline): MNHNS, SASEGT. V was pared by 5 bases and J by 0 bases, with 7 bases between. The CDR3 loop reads CASSPEYQETQYF. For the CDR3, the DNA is TGTGCCAGCAGTCCAGAGTACCAAGAGACCCAGTACTTC.

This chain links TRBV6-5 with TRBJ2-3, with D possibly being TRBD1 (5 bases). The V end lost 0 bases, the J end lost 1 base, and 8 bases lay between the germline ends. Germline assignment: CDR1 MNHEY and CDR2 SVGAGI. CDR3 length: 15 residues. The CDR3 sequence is CASSYSDRRTDTQYF. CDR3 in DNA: TGTGCCAGCAGTTACTCCGACAGACGCACAGATACGCAGTATTTT.

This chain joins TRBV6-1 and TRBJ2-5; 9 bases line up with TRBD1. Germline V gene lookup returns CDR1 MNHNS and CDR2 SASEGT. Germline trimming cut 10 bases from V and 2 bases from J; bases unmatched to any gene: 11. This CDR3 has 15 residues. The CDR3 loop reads CAIKWTGARQETQYF. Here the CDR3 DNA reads TGTGCCATCAAATGGACAGGGGCCAGACAAGAGACCCAGTACTTC.

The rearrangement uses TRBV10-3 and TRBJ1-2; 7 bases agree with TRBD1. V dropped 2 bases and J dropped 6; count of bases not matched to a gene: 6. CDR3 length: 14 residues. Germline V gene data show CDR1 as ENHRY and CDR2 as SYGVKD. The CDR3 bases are TGTGCCATCAGTGAGACAGGGGCGGCGGATGGCTACACCTTC. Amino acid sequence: CAISETGAADGYTF.

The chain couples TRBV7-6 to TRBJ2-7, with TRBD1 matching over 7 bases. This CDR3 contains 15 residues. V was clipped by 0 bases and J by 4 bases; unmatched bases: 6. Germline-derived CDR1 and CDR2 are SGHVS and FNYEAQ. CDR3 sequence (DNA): TGTGCCAGCAGCTTAGCGGTAGGGGGCATGTACGAGCAGTACTTC. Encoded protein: CASSLAVGGMYEQYF.

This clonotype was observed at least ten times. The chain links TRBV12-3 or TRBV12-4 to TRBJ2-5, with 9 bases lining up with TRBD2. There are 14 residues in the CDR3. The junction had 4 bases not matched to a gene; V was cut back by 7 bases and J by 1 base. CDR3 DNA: TGTGCCAGCATGACTAGCGGTATCCAAGAGACCCAGTACTTC. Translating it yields CASMTSGIQETQYF.

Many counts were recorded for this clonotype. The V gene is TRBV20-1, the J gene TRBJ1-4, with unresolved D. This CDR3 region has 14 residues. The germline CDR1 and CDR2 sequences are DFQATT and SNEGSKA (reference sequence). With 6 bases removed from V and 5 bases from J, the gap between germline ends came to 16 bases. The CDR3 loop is CSAFAGSRNEKLFF. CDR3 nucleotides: TGCAGTGCCTTTGCCGGGTCTCGAAATGAAAAACTGTTTTTT.

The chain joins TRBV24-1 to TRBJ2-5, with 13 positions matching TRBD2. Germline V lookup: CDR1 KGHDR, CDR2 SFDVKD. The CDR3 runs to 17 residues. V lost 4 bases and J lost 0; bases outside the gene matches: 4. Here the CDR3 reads CATSEGGLAGYQETQYF. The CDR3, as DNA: TGTGCCACCAGTGAAGGGGGACTAGCGGGATACCAAGAGACCCAGTACTTC.

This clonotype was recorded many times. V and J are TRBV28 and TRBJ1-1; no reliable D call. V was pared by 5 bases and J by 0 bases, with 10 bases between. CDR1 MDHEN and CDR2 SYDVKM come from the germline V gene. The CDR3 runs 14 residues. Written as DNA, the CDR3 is TGTGCCAGCAGTCTCGCGCAGGTGAACACTGAAGCTTTCTTT. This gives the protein CASSLAQVNTEAFF.

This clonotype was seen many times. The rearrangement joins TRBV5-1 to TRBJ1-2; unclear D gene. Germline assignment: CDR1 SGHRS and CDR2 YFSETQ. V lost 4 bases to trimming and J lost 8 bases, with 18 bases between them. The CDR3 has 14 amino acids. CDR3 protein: CASSEQVGGGGYTF. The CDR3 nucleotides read TGCGCCAGCAGCGAGCAGGTCGGCGGCGGGGGCTACACCTTC.

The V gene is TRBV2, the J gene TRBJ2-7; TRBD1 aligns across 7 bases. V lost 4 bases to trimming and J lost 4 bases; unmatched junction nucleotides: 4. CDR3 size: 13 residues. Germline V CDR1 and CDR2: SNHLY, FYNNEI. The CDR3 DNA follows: TGTGCCAGCAGTGCAGGACAGGCGTACGAGCAGTACTTC. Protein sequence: CASSAGQAYEQYF.

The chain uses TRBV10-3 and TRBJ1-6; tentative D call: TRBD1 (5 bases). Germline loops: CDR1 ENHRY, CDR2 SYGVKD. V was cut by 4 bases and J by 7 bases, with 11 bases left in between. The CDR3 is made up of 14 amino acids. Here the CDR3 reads CAISAQGRNSPLHF. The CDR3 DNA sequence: TGTGCCATCAGTGCGCAGGGACGAAATTCACCCCTCCACTTT.

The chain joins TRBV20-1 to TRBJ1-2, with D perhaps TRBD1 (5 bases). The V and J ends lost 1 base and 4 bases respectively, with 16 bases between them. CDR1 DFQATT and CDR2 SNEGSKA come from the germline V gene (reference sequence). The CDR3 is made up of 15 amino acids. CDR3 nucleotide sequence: TGCAGTGCTAGAGTATCTAGCGGGACGGCCTATGGCTACACCTTC. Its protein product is CSARVSSGTAYGYTF.

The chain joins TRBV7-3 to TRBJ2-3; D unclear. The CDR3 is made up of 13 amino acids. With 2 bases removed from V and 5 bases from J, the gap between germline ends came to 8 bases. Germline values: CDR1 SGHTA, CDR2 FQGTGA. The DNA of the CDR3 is TGTGCCAGCAGCTTATGGCCAGGAGATACGCAGTATTTT. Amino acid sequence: CASSLWPGDTQYF.

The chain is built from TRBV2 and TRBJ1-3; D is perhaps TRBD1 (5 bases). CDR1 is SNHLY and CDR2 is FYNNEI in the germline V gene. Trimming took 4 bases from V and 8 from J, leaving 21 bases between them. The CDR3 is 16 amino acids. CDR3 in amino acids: CASSAKQVTNDYTIYF. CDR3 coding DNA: TGTGCCAGCAGTGCAAAACAGGTTACCAATGACTACACCATATATTTT.

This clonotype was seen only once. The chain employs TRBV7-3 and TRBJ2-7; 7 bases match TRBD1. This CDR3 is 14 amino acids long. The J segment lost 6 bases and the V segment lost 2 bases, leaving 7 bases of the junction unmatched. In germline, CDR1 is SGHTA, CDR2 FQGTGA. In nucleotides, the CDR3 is TGTGCCAGCAGCTTAGGTGACAGGGCCGGCGAGCAGTACTTC. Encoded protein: CASSLGDRAGEQYF.